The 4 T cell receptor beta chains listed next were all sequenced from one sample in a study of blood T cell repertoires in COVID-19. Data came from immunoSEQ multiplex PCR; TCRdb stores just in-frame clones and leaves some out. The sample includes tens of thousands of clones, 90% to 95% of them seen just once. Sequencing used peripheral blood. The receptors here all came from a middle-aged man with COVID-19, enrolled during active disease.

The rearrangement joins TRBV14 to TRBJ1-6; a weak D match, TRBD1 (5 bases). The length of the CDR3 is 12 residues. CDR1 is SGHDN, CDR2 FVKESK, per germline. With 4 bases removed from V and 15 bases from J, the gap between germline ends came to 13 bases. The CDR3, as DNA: TGTGCCAGCAGCCCCCTCGGGGGTCTCCTCCACTTT. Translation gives CASSPLGGLLHF.

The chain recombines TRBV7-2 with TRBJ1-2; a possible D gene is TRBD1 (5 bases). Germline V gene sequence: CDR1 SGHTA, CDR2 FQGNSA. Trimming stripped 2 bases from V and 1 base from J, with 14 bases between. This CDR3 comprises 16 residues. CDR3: CASSLRRTPLNYGYTF. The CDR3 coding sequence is TGTGCCAGCAGCTTAAGGCGGACACCCCTTAACTATGGCTACACCTTC.

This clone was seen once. The CDR3 is CASSSYSRGLNTEAFF. The CDR3 DNA sequence: TGCGCCAGCAGCTCCTACTCCAGGGGGCTGAACACTGAAGCTTTCTTT. V gene TRBV5-1 combines with J gene TRBJ1-1; 8 bases map to TRBD1. This CDR3 region has 16 residues. J lost 0 bases, V lost 3 bases, and 7 bases had no gene match. Germline loops: CDR1 SGHRS, CDR2 YFSETQ.

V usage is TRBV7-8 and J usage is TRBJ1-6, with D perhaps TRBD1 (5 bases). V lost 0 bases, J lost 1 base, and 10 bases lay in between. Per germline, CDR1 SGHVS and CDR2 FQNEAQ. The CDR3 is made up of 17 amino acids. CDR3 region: CASSLAIRVSYNSPLHF. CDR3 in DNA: TGTGCCAGCAGCTTAGCGATCAGGGTATCCTATAATTCACCCCTCCACTTT.